Following are 26 T cell receptor beta chains from one sample sequenced in a study of blood T cell repertoires in COVID-19. The protocol was immunoSEQ multiplex PCR, while the TCRdb copy is restricted to in-frame clones and leaves out a portion. The data contain some 46,000 clones, over 70% of them seen just once; the ten biggest clones take up under 8%. Sequencing was carried out using peripheral blood. Source of these receptors: a man aged 50-60 years with acute or convalescent COVID-19.

This rearrangement joins TRBV19 to TRBJ2-7, with D hard to call. The CDR3 sequence is 14 residues long. The V gene lost 5 bases and the J gene lost 7 bases, with 18 bases spanning the gap. CDR1 is LNHDA and CDR2 is SQIVND in the germline V gene (reference sequence). CDR3 nucleotide sequence: TGTGCCAGTAGTCCCTCGCCGGTGGTTTGGGAGCAGTACTTC. Translating it yields CASSPSPVVWEQYF.

The chain uses TRBV5-1 and TRBJ2-3; 12 bases align to TRBD2. Germline V CDR1 and CDR2: SGHRS, YFSETQ. The CDR3 is 17 residues long. V lost 1 base and J lost 6; bases outside the gene matches: 9. The CDR3: CASSLRLAGGVGDTQYF. The CDR3 region has the DNA TGCGCCAGCAGCTTGAGGCTAGCGGGAGGGGTCGGGGATACGCAGTATTTT.

The chain recombines TRBV6-2 or TRBV6-3 with TRBJ1-5; D is perhaps TRBD1 (6 bases). The CDR3 totals 16 residues. From germline, CDR1 is MNHEY and CDR2 SVGEGT. Deletions cut 6 bases from V and 1 base from J, with 16 bases between. The CDR3: CASSRPGGSSNQPQHF. CDR3 sequence (DNA): TGTGCCAGCAGCCGCCCGGGGGGCAGCAGCAATCAGCCCCAGCATTTT.

The rearrangement joins TRBV6-5 to TRBJ1-6; D may be TRBD1 (5 bases). V was pared by 1 base and J by 7 bases, with 14 bases between. The CDR3 has 16 residues. CDR1 is MNHEY and CDR2 is SVGAGI in the germline V gene. CDR3 DNA: TGTGCCAGCAGTTACTACAGGACCGCTGGGAATTCACCCCTCCACTTT. Translated, it gives CASSYYRTAGNSPLHF.

The chain uses TRBV18 and TRBJ2-7, with 12 positions matching TRBD2. The CDR3 consists of 15 residues. Trimming at V came to 5 bases and at J to 2 bases, leaving 4 bases not matched to a gene. Germline CDR1 KGHSH, CDR2 LQKENI. The CDR3 is CASSRTSGNTYEQYF. DNA of the CDR3: TGTGCCAGCTCAAGGACTAGCGGGAACACCTACGAGCAGTACTTC. The full variable domain, completed using reference TRBV18 and TRBJ2-7, is NAGVMQNPRHLVRRRGQEARLRCSPMKGHSHVYWYRQLPEEGLKFMVYLQKENIIDESGMPKERFSAEFPKEGPSILRIQQVVRGDSAAYFCASSRTSGNTYEQYFGPGTRLTVT.

CDR3 bases: TGTGCCAGTATCCCGACAGGACGGAAGAACACTGAAGCTTTCTTT. It codes for CASIPTGRKNTEAFF. This chain uses TRBV19 with TRBJ1-1; a weak D match, TRBD1 (6 bases). CDR1 LNHDA and CDR2 SQIVND come from the germline V gene (reference sequence). There are 15 residues in the CDR3. Trimming stripped 7 bases from V and 1 base from J, with 16 bases between.

The J gene is TRBJ2-2, the V gene TRBV5-1; no definite D call. The CDR3 is made up of 13 amino acids. V lost 0 bases and J 6 bases, leaving 6 bases between the germline ends. Germline V gene sequence: CDR1 SGHRS, CDR2 YFSETQ. The CDR3 protein is CASSLERSGELFF. CDR3 coding DNA: TGCGCCAGCAGCTTGGAGAGATCCGGGGAGCTGTTTTTT.

This clone was recorded only once. The chain is built from TRBV6-5 and TRBJ2-7; D unresolved. The CDR3 length is 11 residues. Per the germline V gene, CDR1 is MNHEY and CDR2 is SVGAGI. Trimming shortened V by 6 bases and J by 5 bases, and 8 bases separated the two germline ends. The CDR3 coding sequence is TGTGCCAGCAGAAGACTGGACGAGCAGTACTTC. This sequence encodes CASRRLDEQYF.

V gene TRBV7-6 combines with J gene TRBJ1-1, with D possibly matching TRBD1 (6 bases). V lost 0 bases and J 5 bases, leaving 13 bases between the germline ends. The CDR3 sequence is 15 residues long. Per germline, CDR1 SGHVS and CDR2 FNYEAQ. CDR3 bases: TGTGCCAGCAGCTTAGCCGAGACGGGGACAACTGAAGCTTTCTTT. Amino acid sequence: CASSLAETGTTEAFF.

The gene calls are TRBV4-1 and TRBJ2-1; TRBD2 matches 11 bases. Germline values: CDR1 MGHRA, CDR2 YSYEKL. The CDR3 is 16 residues long. J lost 4 bases, V lost 4 bases, and 6 bases had no gene match. CDR3 in amino acids: CASSRSGTSGYNEQFF. The CDR3, as DNA: TGCGCCAGCAGCCGGTCCGGGACTAGCGGATACAATGAGCAGTTCTTC.

V gene TRBV12-3 or TRBV12-4 combines with J gene TRBJ1-1, with D unclear. The CDR3 contains 13 residues. V lost 7 bases, J lost 2 bases, and 11 bases lay in between. CDR3 bases: TGTGCCAGCATCCTACAGAGAAACACTGAAGCTTTCTTT. Its translation is CASILQRNTEAFF.

The chain is built from TRBV3-1 (or the pseudogene TRBV3-2) and TRBJ1-6, with TRBD1 as a possible D gene (6 bases). The V gene's germline CDR1 is LGHDT and CDR2 YNNKEL (reference sequence). The CDR3 totals 17 residues. Deletions cut 1 base from V and 0 bases from J, with 10 bases between. The CDR3 DNA reads TGTGCCAGCAGCCAAGGAGGGGGGGGCTCCTATAATTCACCCCTCCACTTT. Protein product: CASSQGGGGSYNSPLHF.

The chain carries TRBV28 and TRBJ2-6; 8 positions agree with TRBD1. CDR3 length: 17 residues. Trimming took 4 bases from V and 4 from J; bases not matched to a gene: 9. Germline CDR1 MDHEN, CDR2 SYDVKM. CDR3: CASSSRTGRAGANVLTF. DNA for the CDR3: TGTGCCAGCAGTTCTAGGACAGGGCGAGCGGGGGCCAACGTCCTGACTTTC.

V is TRBV6-5 and J is TRBJ1-5; 7 nucleotides match TRBD1. Trimming at V came to 9 bases and at J to 4 bases, leaving 12 bases not matched to a gene. Germline values: CDR1 MNHEY, CDR2 SVGAGI. This CDR3 is 15 amino acids long. The CDR3 protein is CASSLLTGANQPQHF. As DNA, the CDR3 is TGTGCCAGTTCTCTTCTTACAGGGGCTAATCAGCCCCAGCATTTT.

J is TRBJ2-1 and V is TRBV5-1; 7 bases match TRBD1. Trimming cost V 3 bases and J 2 bases; bases outside gene matches: 5. Looked up from germline, CDR1 is SGHRS and CDR2 is YFSETQ. This CDR3 comprises 15 residues. The chain's CDR3 is CASSSGTVAYNEQFF. For the CDR3, the DNA is TGCGCCAGCAGCTCAGGGACAGTGGCCTACAATGAGCAGTTCTTC. The full variable domain, its missing parts supplied by reference TRBV5-1 and TRBJ2-1, is KAGVTQTPRYLIKTRGQQVTLSCSPISGHRSVSWYQQTPGQGLQFLFEYFSETQRNKGNFPGRFSGRQFSNSRSEMNVSTLELGDSALYLCASSSGTVAYNEQFFGPGTRLTVL.

This chain connects TRBV18 to TRBJ1-6; no definite D call. Trimming took 3 bases from V and 7 from J, leaving 7 bases between them. The CDR3 totals 13 residues. The germline V gene has CDR1 KGHSH and CDR2 LQKENI. In nucleotides, the CDR3 is TGTGCCAGCTCACCGGAGGGAAATTCACCCCTCCACTTT. Its translation is CASSPEGNSPLHF.

J is TRBJ2-7 and V is TRBV3-1 (or the pseudogene TRBV3-2), with a possible D match to TRBD1 (5 bases). Germline assignment: CDR1 LGHDT and CDR2 YNNKEL (reference sequence). CDR3 length: 13 residues. Trimming took off 5 bases at V and 7 bases at J, with 15 bases between the two ends. CDR3 DNA: TGTGCCAGCAGCGATGGACACCCCGCAGAGCAGTACTTC. As protein: CASSDGHPAEQYF.

The chain carries TRBV7-2 and TRBJ2-6; D call uncertain. The CDR3 covers 16 residues. Trimming left V 4 bases short and J 0 bases short, with 10 bases between. Germline V CDR1 and CDR2: SGHTA, FQGNSA. The CDR3 reads CASSSAGSSGANVLTF. CDR3 nucleotide sequence: TGTGCCAGCAGCTCAGCTGGTAGCTCTGGGGCCAACGTCCTGACTTTC.

The rearrangement joins TRBV2 to TRBJ1-2; TRBD1 agrees at 9 bases. The CDR3 covers 13 residues. Germline CDR1 reads SNHLY; CDR2 reads FYNNEI. Losses at the gene ends were 5 bases for V and 8 bases for J; bases not matched to a gene: 6. DNA for the CDR3: TGTGCCAGCAGTTCGGGACAGGGATTCGGCTACACCTTC. Amino acids: CASSSGQGFGYTF.

This chain connects TRBV10-3 to TRBJ1-5, with TRBD1 identical over 9 bases. The germline V gene has CDR1 ENHRY and CDR2 SYGVKD. The V and J ends lost 2 bases and 5 bases, in that order; junction bases with no gene match: 4. This CDR3 has 15 amino acids. In DNA form, the CDR3 reads TGTGCCATCAGTGAGACCCGACAGGGGGATCAGCCCCAGCATTTT. Protein sequence: CAISETRQGDQPQHF.

The chain combines TRBV28 with TRBJ2-2; 12 bases match TRBD2. Per the germline V gene, CDR1 is MDHEN and CDR2 is SYDVKM. This CDR3 has 18 amino acids. With 4 bases clipped from V and 6 bases from J, the junction kept 12 bases outside the gene matches. The CDR3 region is CASSSGLAGKKDAGELFF. The CDR3 DNA is TGTGCCAGCAGTTCTGGACTAGCGGGAAAAAAGGATGCCGGGGAGCTGTTTTTT.

The chain combines TRBV7-9 with TRBJ2-1, with 9 bases matching TRBD2. V gave up 2 bases and J gave up 5 bases; unmatched junction bases: 13. CDR3 length: 18 residues. Germline CDR1 and CDR2: SEHNR and FQNEAQ (reference sequence). CDR3 sequence reads: CASSLFKREARGNNEQFF. The DNA for the CDR3 is TGTGCCAGCAGCTTATTTAAGCGGGAGGCCAGGGGAAACAATGAGCAGTTCTTC.

The chain carries TRBV7-9 and TRBJ2-1; TRBD1 might be the D (6 bases). The germline V gene encodes CDR1 SEHNR and CDR2 FQNEAQ (reference sequence). The germline V and J ends were trimmed by 7 bases and 7 bases, with 14 bases remaining between them. This CDR3 contains 13 residues. CDR3 coding DNA: TGTGCCAGCATCGAAAGACAGGAAAATGAGCAGTTCTTC. Residues: CASIERQENEQFF.

The CDR3: CASSWGTSGASNEQFF. CDR3 DNA sequence: TGTGCCAGCAGCTGGGGGACTAGCGGAGCGTCCAATGAGCAGTTCTTC. The chain carries TRBV5-4 and TRBJ2-1; the match to TRBD2 covers 11 bases. The ends lost 3 bases at V and 6 bases at J; junction bases unmatched: 8. The CDR3 runs 16 residues. Germline assignment: CDR1 SGHNT and CDR2 YYREEE (reference sequence).

The chain employs TRBV29-1 and TRBJ1-2; D remains ambiguous. The CDR3 covers 14 residues. CDR1 and CDR2 from the germline V gene are SQVTM and ANQGSEA. The V end was cut by 0 bases, the J end by 7 bases, with 15 bases between. As DNA, the CDR3 is TGCAGCGTTGAAGATCGGAGGGAGGCCTTTGGCTACACCTTC. The encoded protein is CSVEDRREAFGYTF.

The rearrangement links TRBV9 to TRBJ1-6, with D possibly TRBD1 on 5 matching bases. CDR1 is SGDLS, CDR2 YYNGEE, per germline. The CDR3 spans 14 residues. V was pared by 3 bases and J by 7 bases, with 11 bases between. For the CDR3, the DNA is TGTGCCAGCAGCGCTTTGACAGCCAATTCACCCCTCCACTTT. Its protein product is CASSALTANSPLHF.